A selection of T cell receptor beta chains follows, all from one sample in a study of T cells after yellow fever vaccination. TCRdb reprocessed the 5' RACE reads with MiXCR, giving one entry per CDR3 protein. The sample consists of some 500,000 distinct CDR3 sequences, about 13% of them appearing once. The sample consisted of PBMCs, taken on the day of the yellow fever booster vaccination. Receptors were obtained from a man younger than 40 who received the YFV17D yellow fever vaccine. Each CDR3 is given with its conserved first and last residue. D genes are given only for firm matches. Only part of the rows carry a size: once, few, many, or a class if the clone is expanded.

v_gene	j_gene	d_gene	abundance	CDR3nt	CDR3aa
TRBV9	TRBJ1-1	.	.	TGTGCCAGCAGCGAACAGGACACCACTGAAGCTTTCTTT	CASSEQDTTEAFF
TRBV6-2/TRBV6-3	TRBJ2-7	.	few	TGTGCCAGCAGTAACCCCCCAGGGAGCTCCGAGCAGTACTTC	CASSNPPGSSEQYF
TRBV7-2	TRBJ2-3	TRBD2	few	TGTGCCAGCAGCTTAGGTGAACTAGCGGGAGGGCCGGGCAGGCATTTT	CASSLGELAGGPGRHF
TRBV10-3	TRBJ2-5	TRBD1	.	TGTGCCATCACCGAGGGGGCTTCGGAGACCCAGTACTTC	CAITEGASETQYF
TRBV28	TRBJ2-7	TRBD1	few	TGTGCCAGCAGTCCAGGGGGCAACTGGGACGAGCAGTACTTC	CASSPGGNWDEQYF
TRBV11-2	TRBJ2-7	TRBD1	.	TGTGCCAGCAGCTTCACGACAGGGGGGAGGTCGGGCTCCTACGAGCAGTACTTC	CASSFTTGGRSGSYEQYF
TRBV5-1	TRBJ2-5	TRBD2	.	TGCGCCAGCACCTTGACTAGCGGCCAAGAGACCCAGTACTTC	CASTLTSGQETQYF
TRBV7-6	TRBJ1-4	TRBD1	few	TGTGCCAGCAGCTCCTACAGGGGAACTAATGAAAAACTGTTTTTT	CASSSYRGTNEKLFF
TRBV5-4	TRBJ2-1	.	.	TGTGCCAGCAGCTTGGGAGGGAGTGTGGGGTACAATGAGCAGTTCTTC	CASSLGGSVGYNEQFF
TRBV7-2	TRBJ2-2	.	many	TGTGCCAGCAGCTTTTCTCGGGAAACCGGGGAGCTGTTTTTT	CASSFSRETGELFF
TRBV19	TRBJ2-2	TRBD1	few	TGTGCCAGTAGAGGACAGGGGGCCGGGGAGCTGTTTTTT	CASRGQGAGELFF
TRBV30	TRBJ1-6	.	few	TGTGCCTGGAGTGTACCCGGGACCGACCGAACACCCCTCCACTTT	CAWSVPGTDRTPLHF
TRBV6-5	TRBJ2-7	.	few	TGTGCCAGCAGTTACCCCCCTGGGCAGCTTACCTACGAGCAGTACTTC	CASSYPPGQLTYEQYF
TRBV7-6	TRBJ2-1	TRBD1	.	TGTGCCAGCAGCTTAGTTAAAGGGGGCGCGGATAAAAGACGTTCTACTTTTGGTGAGCAGTTCTTC	CASSLVKGGADKRRSTFGEQFF
TRBV29-1	TRBJ2-1	TRBD2	.	TGCAGCGAAAGGACTAGCGGGAGTCTTCCTGAGCAGTTCTTC	CSERTSGSLPEQFF
TRBV30	TRBJ2-5	.	.	TGTGCCTGGAGTCCCAGCCAAGAGACCCAGTACTTC	CAWSPSQETQYF
TRBV9	TRBJ2-1	TRBD2	.	TGTGCCAGCAGTCGCCCAGCGGGAATAAACAATGAGCAGTTCTTC	CASSRPAGINNEQFF
TRBV23-1	TRBJ2-7	.	few	TGCGCCAGCAGTCAAGAGGGAGGACGGAAAGGATCCTACGAGCAGTACTTC	CASSQEGGRKGSYEQYF
TRBV7-8	TRBJ2-5	.	.	TGTGCCAGCAGCTTAGGGGGGGAACAGACCCAGTACTTC	CASSLGGEQTQYF
TRBV19	TRBJ2-7	TRBD1	.	TGTGCCAGTAGTATGGGGACAGGGTACGAGCAGTACTTC	CASSMGTGYEQYF
TRBV5-1	TRBJ2-6	TRBD1	few	TGCGCCAGCAGCTTGGTCGGGACAGGGGGAGCCAACGTCCTGACTTTC	CASSLVGTGGANVLTF
TRBV6-5	TRBJ2-1	.	.	TGTGCCAGCAGTTATGGGGACGCGGTCAGCTCCTACAATGAGCAGTTCTTC	CASSYGDAVSSYNEQFF
TRBV23-1	TRBJ2-5	.	few	TGCGCCAGCACTGCTGACCCCCGTGGCAAGGAGACCCAGTACTTC	CASTADPRGKETQYF